A selection of T cell receptor beta chains follows, all from one sample in a study of low-dose radiotherapy and immunotherapy resistance in tumors. TCRdb independently ran MiXCR on the reads; one entry per CDR3 protein. The sample lists tens of thousands of distinct CDR3 sequences; 20% to 25% were seen once. This sample comprised PBMCs, obtained after low-dose radiotherapy plus immunotherapy. These receptors originate from a female donor with ovarian cancer. The CDR3 runs from the conserved cysteine through the conserved F or W. A D gene is named only where the DNA matches it firmly. Clone size, where shown, is once, few, many, or a class for clones that have expanded.

D gene: NA
clone size: many
J gene: TRBJ2-1
V gene: TRBV29-1
CDR3 DNA: TGCAGCGTTGATGAAGGCTACAATGAGCAGTTCTTC
CDR3 protein: CSVDEGYNEQFF

D gene: NA
clone size: NA
J gene: TRBJ1-4
V gene: TRBV6-2/TRBV6-3
CDR3 DNA: TGTGCCAGCGCTCGGGTCCGGAGGGCGAATGAAAAACTGTTTTTT
CDR3 protein: CASARVRRANEKLFF

D gene: NA
clone size: many
J gene: TRBJ2-5
V gene: TRBV2
CDR3 DNA: TGTGCCAGCAGAGGCCAGGGGACCCAGTACTTC
CDR3 protein: CASRGQGTQYF

D gene: TRBD2
clone size: many
J gene: TRBJ2-3
V gene: TRBV20-1
CDR3 DNA: TGCAGTGCACCGGGCACTAGCGGGGGTTTAGATACGCAGTATTTT
CDR3 protein: CSAPGTSGGLDTQYF

D gene: NA
clone size: many
J gene: TRBJ2-5
V gene: TRBV30
CDR3 DNA: TGTGCCTGGAGTGTGTCGCCCCGGGTGTCACAACTATTTCAAGAGACCCAGTACTTC
CDR3 protein: CAWSVSPRVSQLFQETQYF

D gene: TRBD1
clone size: NA
J gene: TRBJ2-3
V gene: TRBV12-5
CDR3 DNA: TGTGCTAGTGGTTTCCATACGACAGGGCGTAGCACAGATACGCAGTATTTT
CDR3 protein: CASGFHTTGRSTDTQYF

D gene: NA
clone size: many
J gene: TRBJ2-1
V gene: TRBV2
CDR3 DNA: TGTGCCAGCAGTGCCCCCGCTCCAACCTACAATGAGCAGTTCTTC
CDR3 protein: CASSAPAPTYNEQFF

D gene: NA
clone size: NA
J gene: TRBJ1-3
V gene: TRBV27
CDR3 DNA: TGTGCCAGCAGTCCAGGACAGTATTACTCTGGAAACACCATATATTTT
CDR3 protein: CASSPGQYYSGNTIYF

D gene: NA
clone size: many
J gene: TRBJ2-2
V gene: TRBV4-1
CDR3 DNA: TGCGCCAGCAGCCAAGATTTCATGCGGGGCCTTAATGCCGGGGAGCTGTTTTTT
CDR3 protein: CASSQDFMRGLNAGELFF

D gene: TRBD1
clone size: few
J gene: TRBJ2-7
V gene: TRBV24-1
CDR3 DNA: TGTGCCACCAGTGATTCTAAGACAGGGGGATACGAGCAGTACTTC
CDR3 protein: CATSDSKTGGYEQYF

D gene: NA
clone size: many
J gene: TRBJ2-3
V gene: TRBV20-1
CDR3 DNA: TGCAGTGCTAGAGGCGGGGGCGGGGCAGATACGCAGTATTTT
CDR3 protein: CSARGGGGADTQYF

D gene: NA
clone size: NA
J gene: TRBJ1-2
V gene: TRBV19
CDR3 DNA: TGTGCCAGTAGCGGGGGTTTGATTAACTATGGCTACACCTTC
CDR3 protein: CASSGGLINYGYTF

D gene: TRBD2
clone size: NA
J gene: TRBJ2-1
V gene: TRBV5-1
CDR3 DNA: TGCGCCAGCAGCTTGGCGGCGGGAGGGGTAGGTGAGCAGTTCTTC
CDR3 protein: CASSLAAGGVGEQFF

D gene: NA
clone size: many
J gene: TRBJ2-6
V gene: TRBV20-1
CDR3 DNA: TGCAGTGCTAGCACGGGGCCTGGGGCCAACGTCCTGACTTTC
CDR3 protein: CSASTGPGANVLTF

D gene: TRBD2
clone size: many
J gene: TRBJ2-7
V gene: TRBV7-2
CDR3 DNA: TGTGCCAGCAGCTTAGTGGGGGGGCTAGCGGGGGATGAGCAGTACTTC
CDR3 protein: CASSLVGGLAGDEQYF

D gene: NA
clone size: NA
J gene: TRBJ2-3
V gene: TRBV2
CDR3 DNA: TGTGCCAGCAGTGAACCCGGGGGCGAAGATACGCAGTATTTT
CDR3 protein: CASSEPGGEDTQYF

D gene: NA
clone size: few
J gene: TRBJ1-1
V gene: TRBV6-6
CDR3 DNA: TGTGCCAGCAGTTACACCCGGGGGAACACTGAAGCTTTCTTT
CDR3 protein: CASSYTRGNTEAFF

D gene: NA
clone size: NA
J gene: TRBJ2-7
V gene: TRBV11-2
CDR3 DNA: TGTGCCAGCAGCTTACGAGGCGGGATACACGAGCAGTACTTC
CDR3 protein: CASSLRGGIHEQYF

D gene: TRBD2
clone size: many
J gene: TRBJ2-1
V gene: TRBV7-2
CDR3 DNA: TGTGCCAGCAGGCCCCCGGGACTAGCAAGTCTGAATGAGCAGTTCTTC
CDR3 protein: CASRPPGLASLNEQFF